Listed below are T cell receptor beta chains from one sample, sequenced in a study of response to subunit inactivated influenza vaccine. TCRdb redid the calling of the RT-PCR reads with MiXCR, one entry per CDR3 protein. Of hundreds of thousands of distinct CDR3 sequences in the sample, about 14% were seen once. The material was PBMCs from blood, obtained roughly 15 days before vaccination. The source of these receptors is a man aged 50-60 years who received an inactivated influenza vaccine. CDR3s include the opening cysteine and the closing phenylalanine or tryptophan. Each record gives: clone size, D gene, J gene, V gene, CDR3 DNA, CDR3 protein. D genes are given only for firm matches. Expanded clones are given a class, and other clones once, few, many or no size at all.

abundance: -
d_gene: -
j_gene: TRBJ1-3
v_gene: TRBV10-2
CDR3nt: TGCGCCAGCAGTGAGTCCGTAGGCGGAGGAAATGGAAACACCATATATTTT
CDR3aa: CASSESVGGGNGNTIYF

abundance: -
d_gene: -
j_gene: TRBJ2-6
v_gene: TRBV4-3
CDR3nt: TGCGCCAGCAGCCCGGACGGGTCTGGGGCCAACGTCCTGACTTTC
CDR3aa: CASSPDGSGANVLTF

abundance: -
d_gene: -
j_gene: TRBJ1-6
v_gene: TRBV4-3
CDR3nt: TGCGCCAGCAGCCAAGTCCCCCTTAGGGCCCTCCACTTT
CDR3aa: CASSQVPLRALHF

abundance: -
d_gene: -
j_gene: TRBJ2-7
v_gene: TRBV6-1
CDR3nt: TGTGCCAGCATACTGACACCCTACGAGCAGTACTTC
CDR3aa: CASILTPYEQYF

abundance: few
d_gene: -
j_gene: TRBJ2-5
v_gene: TRBV5-1
CDR3nt: TGCGCCAGCAGCTTGGGGGCCAGGGGAGGACAAGAGACCCAGTACTTC
CDR3aa: CASSLGARGGQETQYF

abundance: -
d_gene: -
j_gene: TRBJ2-2
v_gene: TRBV12-3/TRBV12-4
CDR3nt: TGTGCCAGCAACCCCTGGGGCCTCGGCGGGGAGCTGTTTTTT
CDR3aa: CASNPWGLGGELFF

abundance: many
d_gene: -
j_gene: TRBJ2-7
v_gene: TRBV2
CDR3nt: TGTGCCAGCAGTGTAGAGCGGAAAGGGGTTCAGTACTTC
CDR3aa: CASSVERKGVQYF

abundance: few
d_gene: -
j_gene: TRBJ2-1
v_gene: TRBV18
CDR3nt: TGTGCCAGCTCACCTTCGTCCGAGCGGAGGACCTACAATGAGCAGTTCTTC
CDR3aa: CASSPSSERRTYNEQFF

abundance: -
d_gene: -
j_gene: TRBJ2-5
v_gene: TRBV10-3
CDR3nt: TGTGCCATCAGGGAACTGGGTCAAGAGACCCAGTACTTC
CDR3aa: CAIRELGQETQYF

abundance: -
d_gene: -
j_gene: TRBJ2-3
v_gene: TRBV20-1
CDR3nt: TGCAGTGCTAGTTGGGTGGTTGGCACAGATACGCAGTATTTT
CDR3aa: CSASWVVGTDTQYF

abundance: few
d_gene: -
j_gene: TRBJ1-3
v_gene: TRBV29-1
CDR3nt: TGCAGCGCCGCTCCAAGGGGCACCATATATTTT
CDR3aa: CSAAPRGTIYF

abundance: -
d_gene: TRBD2
j_gene: TRBJ2-1
v_gene: TRBV9
CDR3nt: TGTGCCAGCAGCGCTAGCGGGAGGGCCTATTATGAGCAGTTCTTC
CDR3aa: CASSASGRAYYEQFF

abundance: few
d_gene: TRBD1
j_gene: TRBJ1-2
v_gene: TRBV2
CDR3nt: TGTGCCAGCAGTGCAGGACAGGGGGGCTATGGCTACACCTTC
CDR3aa: CASSAGQGGYGYTF

abundance: -
d_gene: -
j_gene: TRBJ2-7
v_gene: TRBV18
CDR3nt: TGTGCCAGCTCACCAACAGATCCACACATAGCCTACGAGCAGTACTTC
CDR3aa: CASSPTDPHIAYEQYF

abundance: few
d_gene: -
j_gene: TRBJ2-5
v_gene: TRBV7-2
CDR3nt: TGTGCCAGCAGCCCAGAGGTGGCTCGGGGCCAGTACTTC
CDR3aa: CASSPEVARGQYF

abundance: few
d_gene: -
j_gene: TRBJ2-7
v_gene: TRBV27
CDR3nt: TGTGCCAGCAGTTCCGTGATAGGGGGTGTTTACGAGCAGTACTTC
CDR3aa: CASSSVIGGVYEQYF

abundance: -
d_gene: TRBD2
j_gene: TRBJ2-5
v_gene: TRBV7-2
CDR3nt: TGTGCCAGCAGCAAGACTAGCGGGGGAGGAGAGACCCAGGACTTC
CDR3aa: CASSKTSGGGETQDF

abundance: -
d_gene: -
j_gene: TRBJ2-3
v_gene: TRBV5-1
CDR3nt: TGCGCCACCAGCTTACGAGCGCCAGATACGCAGTATTTT
CDR3aa: CATSLRAPDTQYF

abundance: once
d_gene: TRBD1
j_gene: TRBJ2-7
v_gene: TRBV19
CDR3nt: TGTGCCAGCGGGACAGGGGTGTTCAACGAGCAGTACTTC
CDR3aa: CASGTGVFNEQYF

abundance: many
d_gene: -
j_gene: TRBJ1-1
v_gene: TRBV12-3/TRBV12-4
CDR3nt: TGTGCCAGCGGCCCGGGACTAGGGATGAACACTGAAGCTTTCTTT
CDR3aa: CASGPGLGMNTEAFF

abundance: -
d_gene: -
j_gene: TRBJ2-7
v_gene: TRBV27
CDR3nt: TGTGCCAGCAGTTTAATGCCGGCTCTAGAGCAGTACTTC
CDR3aa: CASSLMPALEQYF

abundance: few
d_gene: TRBD2
j_gene: TRBJ2-3
v_gene: TRBV5-4
CDR3nt: TGTGCCAGCAGCCCCCCAGGACCGGGAGGGCCAAGGGATACGCAGTATTTT
CDR3aa: CASSPPGPGGPRDTQYF

abundance: few
d_gene: TRBD1
j_gene: TRBJ2-6
v_gene: TRBV6-5
CDR3nt: TGTGCCAGCAGTTACTCACAGGGGGTGTCTGGGGCCAACGTCCTGACTTTC
CDR3aa: CASSYSQGVSGANVLTF

abundance: few
d_gene: -
j_gene: TRBJ1-5
v_gene: TRBV6-1
CDR3nt: TGTGCCAGCAGTGAAGACAGTTTGGTGAGCAATCAGCCCCAGCATTTT
CDR3aa: CASSEDSLVSNQPQHF

abundance: few
d_gene: -
j_gene: TRBJ2-1
v_gene: TRBV3-1
CDR3nt: TGTGCCAGCAGCCAGACGGGAGCAGGGGGCTCCTACAATGAGCAGTTCTTC
CDR3aa: CASSQTGAGGSYNEQFF

abundance: few
d_gene: TRBD1
j_gene: TRBJ2-1
v_gene: TRBV5-1
CDR3nt: TGCGCCAGCAGCTTTCTGGGACAGGGTAAAAATGAGCAGTTCTTC
CDR3aa: CASSFLGQGKNEQFF

abundance: few
d_gene: -
j_gene: TRBJ1-5
v_gene: TRBV7-8
CDR3nt: TGTGCCAGCAGCTTATGGGGAGGCAGCAATCAGCCCCAGCATTTT
CDR3aa: CASSLWGGSNQPQHF

abundance: once
d_gene: TRBD2
j_gene: TRBJ2-3
v_gene: TRBV7-9
CDR3nt: TGTGCCAGCAGCACGCCCGGGACTAGCGGGGCTCGGGGGACGCAGTATTTT
CDR3aa: CASSTPGTSGARGTQYF

abundance: -
d_gene: -
j_gene: TRBJ2-1
v_gene: TRBV28
CDR3nt: TGTGCCAGCAGTTCAACAGACTACAATGAGCAGTTCTTC
CDR3aa: CASSSTDYNEQFF

abundance: -
d_gene: TRBD2
j_gene: TRBJ2-5
v_gene: TRBV28
CDR3nt: TGTGCCAGCAGTTTAGCTAGCGGGGGGCCCCAAGAGACCCAGTACTTC
CDR3aa: CASSLASGGPQETQYF

abundance: few
d_gene: -
j_gene: TRBJ2-5
v_gene: TRBV6-4
CDR3nt: TGTGCCAGCAGGATTGTGTCTTGGGAGACCCAGTACTTC
CDR3aa: CASRIVSWETQYF

abundance: few
d_gene: -
j_gene: TRBJ2-7
v_gene: TRBV5-1
CDR3nt: TGCGCCAGCAGCTTGGGTGCCTCAAGCCCCCACTTC
CDR3aa: CASSLGASSPHF

abundance: -
d_gene: -
j_gene: TRBJ2-3
v_gene: TRBV20-1
CDR3nt: TGCAGTGCCAAGCGGCAGGCTAGCACAGATACGCAGTATTTT
CDR3aa: CSAKRQASTDTQYF

abundance: -
d_gene: -
j_gene: TRBJ1-2
v_gene: TRBV4-2
CDR3nt: TGTGCCAGCAGCCAACCCGGGCGTGATAACGGCTACACCTTC
CDR3aa: CASSQPGRDNGYTF

abundance: few
d_gene: TRBD1
j_gene: TRBJ2-1
v_gene: TRBV20-1
CDR3nt: TGCAGTGCCAGGGGGCCTTACGTCTCCTACAATGAGCAGTTCTTC
CDR3aa: CSARGPYVSYNEQFF

abundance: -
d_gene: TRBD1
j_gene: TRBJ1-5
v_gene: TRBV6-2/TRBV6-3
CDR3nt: TGTGCCAGCAGTTCTGACAGGGACAATCAGCCCCAGCATTTT
CDR3aa: CASSSDRDNQPQHF

abundance: -
d_gene: -
j_gene: TRBJ2-7
v_gene: TRBV5-6
CDR3nt: TGTGCCAGCAGCCTGATGGGCACCACCTACGAGCAGTACTTC
CDR3aa: CASSLMGTTYEQYF

abundance: -
d_gene: -
j_gene: TRBJ2-5
v_gene: TRBV4-2
CDR3nt: TGTGCCAGCAGCCTCGGGACGGGCGAGAACCAGTACTTC
CDR3aa: CASSLGTGENQYF

abundance: few
d_gene: -
j_gene: TRBJ2-3
v_gene: TRBV7-9
CDR3nt: TGTGCCAGCAGCTTACATGGAGATACGCAGTATTTT
CDR3aa: CASSLHGDTQYF

abundance: few
d_gene: -
j_gene: TRBJ2-5
v_gene: TRBV29-1
CDR3nt: TGCAGCGCCCTAAGGGGCTCGGAGACCCAGTACTTC
CDR3aa: CSALRGSETQYF

abundance: -
d_gene: TRBD1
j_gene: TRBJ1-1
v_gene: TRBV5-1
CDR3nt: TGCGCCAGCAGCTTGGCTGGCAGGGGGGAAACTGAAGCTTTCTTT
CDR3aa: CASSLAGRGETEAFF

abundance: few
d_gene: -
j_gene: TRBJ1-6
v_gene: TRBV10-1
CDR3nt: TGCGCCAGCAGTGAAACGTCCAGTTCACCCCTCCACTTT
CDR3aa: CASSETSSSPLHF

abundance: few
d_gene: TRBD1
j_gene: TRBJ2-7
v_gene: TRBV14
CDR3nt: TGTGCCAGCAGCCAGTGGACAGGGGCCGAGCAGTACTTC
CDR3aa: CASSQWTGAEQYF

abundance: many
d_gene: -
j_gene: TRBJ1-2
v_gene: TRBV12-3/TRBV12-4
CDR3nt: TGTGCCAGCAGTCCCCAGCACAGGGCATGGGGCTACACCTTC
CDR3aa: CASSPQHRAWGYTF

abundance: few
d_gene: -
j_gene: TRBJ1-4
v_gene: TRBV20-1
CDR3nt: TGCAGTGCTAAGGGGGATATTAATGAAAAACTGTTTTTT
CDR3aa: CSAKGDINEKLFF

abundance: -
d_gene: -
j_gene: TRBJ2-3
v_gene: TRBV7-8
CDR3nt: TGTGCCAGCAGCTTGGAGGGCATCAGAGCAGATACGCAGTATTTT
CDR3aa: CASSLEGIRADTQYF

abundance: many
d_gene: TRBD2
j_gene: TRBJ2-7
v_gene: TRBV6-2/TRBV6-3
CDR3nt: TGTGCCAGCAGCTCCGGGACTAGCCTCTACGAGCAGTACTTC
CDR3aa: CASSSGTSLYEQYF

abundance: -
d_gene: -
j_gene: TRBJ2-5
v_gene: TRBV10-2
CDR3nt: TGCGCCAGCAGTGATTGGGGGGGCCTCCAAGAGACCCAGTACTTC
CDR3aa: CASSDWGGLQETQYF

abundance: few
d_gene: TRBD1
j_gene: TRBJ2-1
v_gene: TRBV3-1
CDR3nt: TGTGCCAGCAGCCCGGAAGGAAGGACAGGGACCTACAATGAGCAGTTCTTC
CDR3aa: CASSPEGRTGTYNEQFF

abundance: few
d_gene: TRBD2
j_gene: TRBJ2-1
v_gene: TRBV12-3/TRBV12-4
CDR3nt: TGTGCCAGCAGTCCAAGGACTAGCGGGAACCGATATTACAATGAGCAGTTCTTC
CDR3aa: CASSPRTSGNRYYNEQFF